This TCR beta chain was sequenced in a study of cytomegalovirus exposure and HLA in healthy donors. Study at large: Within an early data release were around 80 million unique TCRs drawn from HLA-typed donors. The study, taken as a whole, reports: A missense variant in DCLRE1C was later tied to TCR beta V- and J-gene trimming. TCR beta sequences numbering 15,000 to 20,000 were associated with HLA alleles at 0.05 false discovery rate in a later analysis.

Researchers ran the PCR with 60 Vbeta and 13 Jbeta primers. The assay was immunoSEQ multiplex PCR, and TCRdb's table has in-frame clones only and misses some. In the table there are about 190,000 clones, around 80% of which are singletons. As concerns this clone: The antigen remains undetermined.

Trimming left V 4 bases short and J 8 bases short, with 15 bases between. CDR1 is MRHNA and CDR2 is SNTAGT in the germline V gene. This CDR3 has 14 residues. This receptor was taken from a young woman in good health and CMV-seronegative. The V call is TRBV6-4, the J call TRBJ2-1, with TRBD1 as a possible D gene (5 bases). The sample comprised PBMCs. The CDR3 nucleotides are TGTGCCAGCAGTGTTGAAGGGGCGATTGATGAGCAGTTCTTC. This sequence encodes CASSVEGAIDEQFF.